This T cell receptor beta chain was retrieved from a study of response to subunit inactivated influenza vaccine. TCRdb reprocessed the RT-PCR reads with MiXCR, giving one entry per CDR3 protein. The profile shows fewer than 650,000 distinct CDR3 sequences, approximately 13% of them singletons. This clonotype turned up a few times. Its specificity is unknown. Findings and caveats of the study: After each seasonal influenza vaccination, few new T cells are recruited, the authors suggested.

This CDR3 spans 15 amino acids. The V end was cut by 7 bases, the J end by 0 bases, with 15 bases between. Germline V gene lookup returns CDR1 MNHNS and CDR2 SASEGT. The V call is TRBV6-1, the J call TRBJ1-1; D is perhaps TRBD1 (5 bases). The material sequenced was PBMCs from blood, taken roughly 47 days after vaccination. The sequence came from a man aged 45-65 years who received an inactivated influenza vaccine. CDR3 region: CASTIDSRLNTEAFF. DNA for the CDR3: TGTGCCAGCACCATTGACAGCCGACTGAACACTGAAGCTTTCTTT.